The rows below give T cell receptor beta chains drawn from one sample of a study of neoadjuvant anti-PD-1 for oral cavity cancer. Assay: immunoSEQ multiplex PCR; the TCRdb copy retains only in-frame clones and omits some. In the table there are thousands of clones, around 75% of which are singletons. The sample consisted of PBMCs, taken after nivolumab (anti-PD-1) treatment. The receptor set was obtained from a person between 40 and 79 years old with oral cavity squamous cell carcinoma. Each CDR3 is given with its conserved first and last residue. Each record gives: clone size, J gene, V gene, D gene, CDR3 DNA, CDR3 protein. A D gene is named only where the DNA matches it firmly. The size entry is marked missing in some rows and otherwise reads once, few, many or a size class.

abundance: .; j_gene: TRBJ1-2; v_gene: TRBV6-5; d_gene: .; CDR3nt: TGTGCCAGCAGTTACAACCACGAGCGGGGGAGCGGCTACACCTTC; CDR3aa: CASSYNHERGSGYTF
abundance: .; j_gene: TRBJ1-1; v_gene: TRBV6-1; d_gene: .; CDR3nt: TGTGCCAGCACTCCGGGGAACACTGAAGCTTTCTTT; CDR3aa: CASTPGNTEAFF
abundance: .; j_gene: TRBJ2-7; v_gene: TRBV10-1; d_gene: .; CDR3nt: TGCGCCAGCAGTGAGTTCGGCAGGGCCACCTTTGACGAGCAGTACTTC; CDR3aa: CASSEFGRATFDEQYF
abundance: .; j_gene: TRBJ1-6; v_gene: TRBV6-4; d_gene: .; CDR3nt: TGTGCCAGCAGTGCTTCCCCAGGGAATTCACCCCTCCACTTT; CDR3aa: CASSASPGNSPLHF
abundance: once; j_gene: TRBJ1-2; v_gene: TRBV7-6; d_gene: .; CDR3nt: TGTGCCAGCAGCTTAATTTCGGTTGGGGGCTACACCTTC; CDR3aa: CASSLISVGGYTF
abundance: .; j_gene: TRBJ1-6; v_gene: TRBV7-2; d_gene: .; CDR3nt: TGTGCCAGCAGCCTGGACACCTATAATTCACCCCTCCACTTT; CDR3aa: CASSLDTYNSPLHF
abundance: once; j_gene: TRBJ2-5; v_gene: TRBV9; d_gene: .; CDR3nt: TGTGCCAGCAGCCCCACGGGGGCTCCAGAGACCCAGTACTTC; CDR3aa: CASSPTGAPETQYF
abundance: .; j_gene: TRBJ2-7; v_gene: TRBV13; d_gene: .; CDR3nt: TGTGCCAGCAGCTTAGCCGGGGCCTTGCTCTCCTACGAGCAGTACTTC; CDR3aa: CASSLAGALLSYEQYF
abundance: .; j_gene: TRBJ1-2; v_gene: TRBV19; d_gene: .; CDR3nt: TGTGCCAGTAGTATTACAGTGGGCCATGGCTACACCTTC; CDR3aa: CASSITVGHGYTF
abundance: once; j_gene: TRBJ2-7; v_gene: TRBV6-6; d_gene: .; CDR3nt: TGTGCCAGCATTTTCTTGAATGGAGGGGAGCAGTACTTC; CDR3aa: CASIFLNGGEQYF
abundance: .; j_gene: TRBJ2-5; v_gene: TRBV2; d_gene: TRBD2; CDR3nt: TGTGCCAGCGCGCGGGGGGGCCTTGAGACCCAGTACTTC; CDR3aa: CASARGGLETQYF
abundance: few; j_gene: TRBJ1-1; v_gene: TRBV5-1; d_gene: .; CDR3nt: TGCGCCAGCAGCTCTGGGAGCGGGCCCACTGAAGCTTTCTTT; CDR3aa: CASSSGSGPTEAFF
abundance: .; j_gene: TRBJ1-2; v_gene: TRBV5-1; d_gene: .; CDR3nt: TGCGCCAGCAGCCCAGGGTGGGCGGGGGATGGCTACACCTTC; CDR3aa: CASSPGWAGDGYTF
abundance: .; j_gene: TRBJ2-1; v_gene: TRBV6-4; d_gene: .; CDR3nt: TGTGCCAGCAGCTACGATCTTCAGAGCTCCTACAATGAGCAGTTCTTC; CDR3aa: CASSYDLQSSYNEQFF
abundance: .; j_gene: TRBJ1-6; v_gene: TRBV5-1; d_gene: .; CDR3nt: TGCGCCAGCAGCTTGGTTCTAGGGAGTTATTCACCCCTCCACTTT; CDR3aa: CASSLVLGSYSPLHF